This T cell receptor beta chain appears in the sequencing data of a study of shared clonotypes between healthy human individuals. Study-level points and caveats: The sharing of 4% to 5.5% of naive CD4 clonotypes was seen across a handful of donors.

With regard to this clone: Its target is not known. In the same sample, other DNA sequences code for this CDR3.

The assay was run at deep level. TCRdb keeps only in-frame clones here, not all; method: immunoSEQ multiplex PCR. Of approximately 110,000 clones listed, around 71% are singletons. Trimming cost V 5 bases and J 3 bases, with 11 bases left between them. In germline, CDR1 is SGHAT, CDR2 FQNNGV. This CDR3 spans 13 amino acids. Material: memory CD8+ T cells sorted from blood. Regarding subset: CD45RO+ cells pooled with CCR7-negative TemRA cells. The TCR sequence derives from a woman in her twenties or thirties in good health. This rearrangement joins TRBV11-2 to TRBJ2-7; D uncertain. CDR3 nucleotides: TGTGCCAGCAGCCCGGGTCTGAGCTACGAGCAGTACTTC. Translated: CASSPGLSYEQYF.